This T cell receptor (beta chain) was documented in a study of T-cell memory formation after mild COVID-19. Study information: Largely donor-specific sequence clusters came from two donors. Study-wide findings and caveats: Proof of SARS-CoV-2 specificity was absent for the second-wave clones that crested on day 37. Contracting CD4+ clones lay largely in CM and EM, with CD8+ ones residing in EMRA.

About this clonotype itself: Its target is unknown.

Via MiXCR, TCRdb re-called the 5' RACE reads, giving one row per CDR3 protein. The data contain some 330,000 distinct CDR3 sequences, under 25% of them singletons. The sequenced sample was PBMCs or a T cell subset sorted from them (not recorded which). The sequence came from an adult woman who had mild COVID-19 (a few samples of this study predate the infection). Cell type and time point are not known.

The CDR3 DNA sequence: TGTGCCAGCAGCTTAGCCGAGACCCCCCCGTACGAGCAGTACTTC. Protein: CASSLAETPPYEQYF. V usage is TRBV7-2 and J usage is TRBJ2-7; D not resolved. The CDR3 extends over 15 amino acids. CDR1 and CDR2 (germline): SGHTA, FQGNSA. Trimming left V 0 bases short and J 4 bases short, with 13 bases between.